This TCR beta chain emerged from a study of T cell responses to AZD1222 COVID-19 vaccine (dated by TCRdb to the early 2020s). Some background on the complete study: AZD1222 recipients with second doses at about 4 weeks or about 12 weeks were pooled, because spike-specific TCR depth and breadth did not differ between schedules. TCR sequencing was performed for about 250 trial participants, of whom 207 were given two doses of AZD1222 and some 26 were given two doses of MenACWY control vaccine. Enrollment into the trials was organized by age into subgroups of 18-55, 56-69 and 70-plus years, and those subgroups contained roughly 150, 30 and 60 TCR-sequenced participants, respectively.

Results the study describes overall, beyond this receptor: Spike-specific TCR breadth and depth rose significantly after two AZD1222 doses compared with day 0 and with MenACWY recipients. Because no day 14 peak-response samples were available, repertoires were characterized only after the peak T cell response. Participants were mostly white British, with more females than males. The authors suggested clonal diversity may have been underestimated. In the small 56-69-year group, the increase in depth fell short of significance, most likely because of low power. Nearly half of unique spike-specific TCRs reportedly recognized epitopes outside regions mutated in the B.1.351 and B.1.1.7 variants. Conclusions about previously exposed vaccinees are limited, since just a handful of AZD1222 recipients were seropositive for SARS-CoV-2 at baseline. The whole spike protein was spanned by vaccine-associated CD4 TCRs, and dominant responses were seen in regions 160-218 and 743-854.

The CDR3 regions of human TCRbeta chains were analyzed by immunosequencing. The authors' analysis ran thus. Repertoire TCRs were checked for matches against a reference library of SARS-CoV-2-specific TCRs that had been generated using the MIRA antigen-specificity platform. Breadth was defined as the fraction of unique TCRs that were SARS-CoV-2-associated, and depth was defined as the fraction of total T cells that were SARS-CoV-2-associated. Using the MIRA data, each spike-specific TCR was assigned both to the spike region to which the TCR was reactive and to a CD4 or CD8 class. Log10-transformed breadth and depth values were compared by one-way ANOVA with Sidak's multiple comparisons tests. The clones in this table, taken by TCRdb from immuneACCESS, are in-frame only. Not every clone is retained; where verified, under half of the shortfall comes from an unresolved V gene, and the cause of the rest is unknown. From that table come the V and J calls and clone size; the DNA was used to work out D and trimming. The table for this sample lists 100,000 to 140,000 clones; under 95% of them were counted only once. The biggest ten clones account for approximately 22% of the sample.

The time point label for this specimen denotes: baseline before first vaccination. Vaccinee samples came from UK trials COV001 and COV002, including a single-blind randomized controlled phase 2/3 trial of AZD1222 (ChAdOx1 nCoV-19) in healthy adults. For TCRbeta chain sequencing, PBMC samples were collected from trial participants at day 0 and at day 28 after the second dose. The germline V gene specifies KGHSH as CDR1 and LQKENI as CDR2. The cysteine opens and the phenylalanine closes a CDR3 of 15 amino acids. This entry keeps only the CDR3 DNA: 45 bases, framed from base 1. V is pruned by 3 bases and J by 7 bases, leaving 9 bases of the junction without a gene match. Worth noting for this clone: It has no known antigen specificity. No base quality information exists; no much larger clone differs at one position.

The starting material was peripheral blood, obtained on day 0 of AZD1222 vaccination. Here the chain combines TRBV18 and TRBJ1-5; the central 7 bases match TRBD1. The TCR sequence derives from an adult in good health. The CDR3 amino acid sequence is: CASSPNRGAEQPQHF. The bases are TGTGCCAGCTCACCGAACAGGGGAGCCGAACAGCCCCAGCATTTT.